This T cell receptor (beta chain) was identified during a study of tumor and adjacent non-tumor tissue in lung cancer. Looking at the study overall: Each sample yielded roughly 4.2 million productive TCRbeta reads on average.

As regards this clonotype: The germline gene is not matched at one end of the junction; a read error may be the cause.

Three rounds of nested PCR, following a modified ARM-PCR protocol, produced the TCRbeta library. TCRdb redid the calling of the multiplex PCR reads with MiXCR, one entry per CDR3 protein. The sample has about 80,000 distinct CDR3 sequences, approximately 80% seen once; the top ten hold 50% to 65%. RNA was extracted from bulk tissue without any cell sorting. The normal lung tissue was taken more than 3 cm from the tumor edge. This clonotype was sampled from a man in his 60s with non-small cell lung cancer. Sample: distant non-tumor lung tissue.

The CDR3 protein is CASSSFLAVADTQHF. In nucleotides, the CDR3 is TGTGCCAGCAGCTCTTTCCTAGCGGTGGCAGATACGCAGCACTTT. The chain combines TRBV11-2 with TRBJ2-3; 7 bases fit TRBD2. This CDR3 spans 15 amino acids. CDR1 SGHAT and CDR2 FQNNGV come from the germline V gene.